This TCR beta chain was identified in a study of blood T cell repertoires in COVID-19 (dated by TCRdb to 2020 to 2022). About the investigation overall: Samples from collaborators originated in the United States, Italy and Spain and spanned both the acute and convalescent phases of COVID-19. The material from the prospective study consisted of cDNA or gDNA derived from T cells, B-cell-depleted T cells, or PBMCs. Subjects who had been exposed to COVID-19, were actively infected with it, or had recovered from it provided the deeply sampled blood TCRbeta repertoires that made up the dataset. A freely available public database, intended as a resource for researchers studying the immune response to SARS-CoV-2, is where the repertoires were released. Samples came from the ongoing ImmuneRACE study (first 160 participants) plus 1,254 subjects from 6 global collaborators. Nearly every sample came with metadata listing a de-identified subject ID, COVID-19 status, age in years and sex. Where HLA class I and class II types were available, the types were taken from metadata supplied by the sample provider, not from assay-based typing.

TCRbeta CDR3 regions were amplified from genomic DNA by means of the immunoSEQ Assay, a bias-controlled multiplex PCR. Per the source publication's procedure: The number of nucleated cells in each sample was estimated by amplification of reference gene primers within the assay. To quantify the absolute abundance of each unique TCRbeta CDR3 rearrangement, sequence reads were collapsed and filtered. Productive Simpson clonality was computed per sample as the square root of Simpson's diversity index over productive rearrangements. In TCRdb, the immuneACCESS table is reduced to in-frame sequences with V and J assigned. These tables do not hold every clone; where another copy was compared, an unresolved V gene accounts for under half, and the others remain unexplained. That table is the source of V, J and clone size, and D and trimming were worked out from the DNA. The sample yields about 520,000 clones; 80% to 90% were counted once. The ten top clones hold 3% to 4% of the sample.

A word on this clone: The antigen this receptor binds is unknown. Per-nucleotide qualities are absent, and no much larger clonotype sits a single base away.

CDR1 and CDR2 are drawn from the germline V gene: MDHEN, SYDVKM. V was cut back by 6 bases and J by 6 bases, leaving a gap of 9 bases between them. The CDR3 sequence holds 12 residues, the cysteine and phenylalanine included. The entry retains the CDR3 DNA only, 36 bases that are in frame from base 1. What the work shows at the level of the full study, not this receptor alone: The amount of clinical and demographic metadata varied by source and participant and was provided uncurated.

The collaborating institutions used their own protocols to collect whole blood in K2EDTA tubes. For TCRbeta analysis, collaborators shipped samples as frozen whole blood, isolated PBMCs, or DNA extracted from either of those sample types. The sample consisted of peripheral blood. The chain uses TRBV28 and TRBJ1-5; no confident D gene assignment can be made. The receptor comes from a human donor in a cohort sampled during active COVID-19. The DNA is as follows: TGTGCCAGCAGACCCACTATTCAGCCCCAGCATTTT. The translation is CASRPTIQPQHF.